This entry lists 12 T cell receptor beta chains sequenced from one sample in a study of cytomegalovirus exposure and HLA in healthy donors. A multiplex PCR was run with 60 Vbeta primers and 13 Jbeta primers. Method: immunoSEQ multiplex PCR; TCRdb's copy keeps in-frame clones and lacks some. The sample comprises tens of thousands of clones, 65% to 80% of which are singletons, and 2.7% rests with the top ten. Sequences were obtained from PBMCs. These receptor sequences come from a man under 40 in good health and CMV-seronegative.

This clone was observed a few times. The chain carries TRBV28 and TRBJ1-1; the match to TRBD1 covers 7 bases. The V segment lost 3 bases and the J segment 3 bases; nucleotides outside the gene matches: 7. This CDR3 is built from 15 residues. Germline V gene lookup returns CDR1 MDHEN and CDR2 SYDVKM. The CDR3 region is CASSLIGGGDTEAFF. CDR3 nucleotides: TGTGCCAGCAGTTTGATAGGGGGCGGAGACACTGAAGCTTTCTTT.

The V call is TRBV7-2, the J call TRBJ2-1; 7 bases line up with TRBD1. Losses at the gene ends were 5 bases for V and 6 bases for J; bases not matched to a gene: 16. The length of the CDR3 is 17 residues. The germline CDR1 and CDR2 sequences are SGHTA and FQGNSA. In DNA form, the CDR3 reads TGTGCCAGCAGCCACATCCAACAGGGGCGGCCAGGCAATGAGCAGTTCTTC. This gives the protein CASSHIQQGRPGNEQFF.

CDR3 protein: CASSTSGGSYNSPLHF. The CDR3, as DNA: TGCGCCAGCAGCACAAGCGGGGGCTCCTATAATTCACCCCTCCACTTT. V usage is TRBV4-1 and J usage is TRBJ1-6; a weak D match, TRBD1 (5 bases). The CDR3 is made up of 16 amino acids. The V and J ends lost 5 bases and 0 bases respectively, with 11 bases between them. The V gene's germline CDR1 is MGHRA and CDR2 YSYEKL.

V usage is TRBV6-1 and J usage is TRBJ2-7, with unresolved D. Trimming took off 3 bases at V and 0 bases at J, with 9 bases between the two ends. The CDR3 is 14 residues long. Germline V gene lookup returns CDR1 MNHNS and CDR2 SASEGT. CDR3 residues: CASSDTPGSYEQYF. The CDR3 DNA reads TGTGCCAGCAGTGATACCCCCGGCTCCTACGAGCAGTACTTC.

The chain is built from TRBV25-1 and TRBJ1-6; D remains unclear. The CDR3 spans 12 residues. Germline V gene data show CDR1 as MGHDK and CDR2 as SYGVNS. Trimming removed 0 bases at V and 9 bases at J, with 3 bases between. The CDR3 loop is CASSEYRSPLHF. The DNA of the CDR3 is TGTGCCAGCAGTGAATACCGTTCACCCCTCCACTTT. The full variable domain, in which reference TRBV25-1 and TRBJ1-6 provide the parts outside the CDR3, is EADIYQTPRYLVIGTGKKITLECSQTMGHDKMYWYQQDPGMELHLIHYSYGVNSTEKGDLSSESTVSRIRTEHFPLTLESARPSHTSQYLCASSEYRSPLHFGNGTRLTVT.

V usage is TRBV19 and J usage is TRBJ1-2; the match to TRBD1 covers 9 bases. This CDR3 comprises 14 residues. After removal of 2 bases from V and 8 bases from J, the junction contained 6 bases not matched to a gene. CDR1 is LNHDA, CDR2 SQIVND, per germline (reference sequence). CDR3 bases: TGTGCCAGTAGTATAAAGGGACAGGGACGCGGCTACACCTTC. Protein sequence: CASSIKGQGRGYTF.

The J gene is TRBJ2-7, the V gene TRBV5-1, with 10 bases that match TRBD2. The CDR3 extends over 16 amino acids. Germline CDR1 SGHRS, CDR2 YFSETQ. V trimming: 4 bases; J trimming: 3 bases; junction bases outside the gene matches: 10. The CDR3 here is CASSRVSGGGIYEQYF. The CDR3 DNA reads TGCGCCAGCAGCCGGGTCAGCGGGGGGGGTATCTACGAGCAGTACTTC.

Only a few counts were recorded for this clone. The V and J genes are TRBV15 and TRBJ1-4, with D uncertain. Trimming pared 0 bases from V and 8 bases from J, leaving 16 bases between. CDR1 LNHNV and CDR2 YYDKDF come from the germline V gene (reference sequence). CDR3 length equals 16 residues. CDR3 bases: TGTGCCACCAGCAGAGACTACGTGTCTTCGGAGGAAAAACTGTTTTTT. Its protein product is CATSRDYVSSEEKLFF.

This clone came up a few times. The CDR3 loop reads CASSVESGANQPQHF. The CDR3 bases are TGTGCCAGCAGTGTCGAGTCAGGGGCGAATCAGCCCCAGCATTTT. The chain combines TRBV6-1 with TRBJ1-5; TRBD1 is a possible D gene (6 bases). Germline V lookup: CDR1 MNHNS, CDR2 SASEGT. Trimming stripped 4 bases from V and 4 bases from J, with 14 bases between. CDR3 size: 15 residues.

The chain carries TRBV7-6 and TRBJ2-1; D might be TRBD1 (6 bases). Per germline, CDR1 SGHVS and CDR2 FNYEAQ. CDR3 size: 13 residues. Trimming stripped 1 base from V and 6 bases from J, with 7 bases between. The CDR3 loop is CASSLGQVNEQFF. DNA for the CDR3: TGTGCCAGCAGCTTAGGACAGGTCAATGAGCAGTTCTTC.

The rearrangement links TRBV5-1 to TRBJ1-2, with TRBD1 as a possible D gene (6 bases). Germline CDR1 and CDR2: SGHRS and YFSETQ. Trimming removed 1 base at V and 4 bases at J, with 14 bases between. The CDR3 is 15 amino acids. The CDR3 loop is CASSLSRGRGYGYTF. Here the CDR3 DNA reads TGCGCCAGCAGCTTGTCCAGGGGTAGGGGCTATGGCTACACCTTC.

This clone is a singleton in its sample. CDR3 coding DNA: TGTGCCAGTAGTAACAGGGGGCAAGAATATGGCTACACCTTC. Translated, it gives CASSNRGQEYGYTF. The chain combines TRBV19 with TRBJ1-2, with 9 bases identical to TRBD1. V shed 4 bases, J shed 5 bases, and the junction held 5 bases outside the gene matches. Germline lookup yields CDR1 LNHDA and CDR2 SQIVND (reference sequence). The CDR3 sequence is 14 residues long.